The 31 T cell receptor beta chains in this list originate from one sample, sequenced in a study of shared clonotypes between healthy human individuals. Method: immunoSEQ multiplex PCR; TCRdb's copy keeps in-frame clones and lacks some. The data contain 550,000 to 850,000 clones, approximately 74% of them singletons. The sample taken for sequencing was memory CD4+ T cells sorted from blood. Subset reported: CD45RA-negative fraction. The receptors originated from a woman in her 30s in good health.

The V call is TRBV28, the J call TRBJ1-5; TRBD1 is a possible D gene (6 bases). This CDR3 contains 16 residues. The V gene lost 6 bases and the J gene lost 4 bases, with 19 bases spanning the gap. Germline CDR1 MDHEN, CDR2 SYDVKM. CDR3 bases: TGTGCCAGCAGCCGGCTCTTGCGGCAGGGGAATCAGCCCCAGCATTTT. It specifies CASSRLLRQGNQPQHF.

This clone was seen only once. As DNA, the CDR3 is TGTGCCAGCAGTAAGCGGTATAGTGGACTAAACTATGGCTACACCTTC. It codes for CASSKRYSGLNYGYTF. The rearrangement joins TRBV27 to TRBJ1-2, with D unresolved. V shed 5 bases and J shed 2 bases, with 18 bases lying between them. The CDR3 consists of 16 residues. CDR1 is MNHEY, CDR2 SMNVEV, per germline (reference sequence).

The rearrangement joins TRBV19 to TRBJ2-1, with 10 bases fitting TRBD2. With 7 bases clipped from V and 8 bases from J, the junction kept 8 bases outside the gene matches. Germline V gives CDR1 LNHDA, CDR2 SQIVND (reference sequence). The CDR3 loop spans 14 amino acids. The CDR3 spells CASTSGSGLDEQFF. DNA for the CDR3: TGTGCCAGTACTAGCGGGAGCGGGTTGGATGAGCAGTTCTTC.

This chain uses TRBV21-1 with TRBJ1-4. TRBV21-1 is flagged as a pseudogene. The CDR3 runs to 16 residues. DNA of the CDR3: TGTGCCAGCAGCAAAGATCGGCCGGAAGTTAATGAAAAACTGTTTTTT. This encodes CASSKDRPEVNEKLFF.

This chain uses TRBV7-9 with TRBJ2-5; 12 bases are a match to TRBD1. The assigned J gene may be wrong: the sequence end matches TRBJ2-7 better. Germline V lookup: CDR1 SEHNR, CDR2 FQNEAQ (reference sequence). This CDR3 comprises 16 residues. CDR3 coding DNA: TGTGCCAGCAGCACTCCGGGACAGGGGGCAACCTACGAGCAGTACTTC. Protein product: CASSTPGQGATYEQYF.

The gene calls are TRBV7-9 and TRBJ1-2, with a tentative D call TRBD1 (6 bases). Trimming stripped 4 bases from V and 8 bases from J, with 17 bases between. Germline V gives CDR1 SEHNR, CDR2 FQNEAQ (reference sequence). The CDR3 has 14 amino acids. The CDR3 DNA sequence: TGTGCCAGCAGCTCAACCCAGGGGACGGGAGGCTACACCTTC. Translated, it gives CASSSTQGTGGYTF.

On this clone: The junction departs from the called germline gene at one end, perhaps through a read error. This chain connects TRBV7-9 to TRBJ2-7, with 10 bases lining up with TRBD1. This CDR3 has 11 amino acids. Germline lookup yields CDR1 SEHNR and CDR2 FQNEAQ (reference sequence). CDR3 in amino acids: CASSSTGGPLF. DNA for the CDR3: TGTGCCAGCAGCTCGACAGGGGGCCCACTCTTC.

Concerning this clone: Additional DNA sequences in this sample encode the identical CDR3. The chain employs TRBV25-1 and TRBJ2-5; TRBD2 matches 8 bases. The CDR3 runs 12 residues. Germline V gives CDR1 MGHDK, CDR2 SYGVNS. Losses at the gene ends were 6 bases for V and 4 bases for J; bases not matched to a gene: 1. CDR3 bases: TGTGCCAGCAGCGGGGGGGGAGAGACCCAGTACTTC. This encodes CASSGGGETQYF.

This chain joins TRBV19 and TRBJ1-5, with 7 bases aligning to TRBD1. The CDR3 runs 15 residues. The V gene's germline CDR1 is LNHDA and CDR2 SQIVND (reference sequence). With V trimmed by 5 bases and J by 2 bases, 6 bases remained unmatched. The CDR3 sequence is CASSGTGTGNQPQHF. The DNA for the CDR3 is TGTGCCAGTAGTGGAACAGGGACAGGCAATCAGCCCCAGCATTTT.

This clone has at least ten counts. The chain uses TRBV25-1 and TRBJ2-7; 9 nucleotides agree with TRBD2. The CDR3 extends over 18 amino acids. The J segment lost 3 bases and the V segment lost 4 bases, leaving 16 bases of the junction unmatched. Germline V gene data show CDR1 as MGHDK and CDR2 as SYGVNS. The CDR3 sequence is CASSGGWGKREVIYEQYF. The DNA of the CDR3 is TGTGCCAGCAGTGGAGGATGGGGGAAGCGGGAGGTCATCTACGAGCAGTACTTC.

This clone was seen a handful of times. CDR3 sequence (DNA): TGTGCCAGCAGCAGGGCCGATATGGCTGAAGCTTTCTTT. Translated: CASSRADMAEAFF. The V call is TRBV6-5, the J call TRBJ1-1, with D perhaps TRBD1 (5 bases). V lost 6 bases and J 6 bases, leaving 14 bases between the germline ends. Germline V gene lookup returns CDR1 MNHEY and CDR2 SVGAGI. The CDR3 spans 13 residues.

The rearrangement uses TRBV6-1 and TRBJ1-1; TRBD1 matches at 7 bases. Germline CDR1 MNHNS, CDR2 SASEGT. This CDR3 spans 13 amino acids. With 7 bases clipped from V and 3 bases from J, the junction kept 5 bases outside the gene matches. This chain's CDR3 is CASIRQGDTEAFF. The CDR3 DNA sequence: TGTGCCAGCATTAGACAGGGCGACACTGAAGCTTTCTTT.

The chain uses TRBV29-1 and TRBJ2-6, with unresolved D. Looked up from germline, CDR1 is SQVTM and CDR2 is ANQGSEA. V was clipped by 1 base and J by 0 bases, with 4 bases between them. The CDR3 is 14 residues long. The CDR3 protein is CSVEVDSGANVLTF. The DNA for the CDR3 is TGCAGCGTTGAAGTCGACTCTGGGGCCAACGTCCTGACTTTC.

The chain recombines TRBV2 with TRBJ1-2; 8 nucleotides match TRBD1. Germline V gene data show CDR1 as SNHLY and CDR2 as FYNNEI. With 4 bases clipped from V and 4 bases from J, the junction kept 5 bases outside the gene matches. This CDR3 has 14 residues. The CDR3 reads CASSARDRRYGYTF. CDR3 nucleotides: TGTGCCAGCAGTGCCCGGGACAGGCGCTATGGCTACACCTTC.

Comment on this clone: The likely explanation is a read error, given a far larger clone one base away. The CDR3, as DNA: TGTGCCAGCAGCCTACAGGCAGACGAAGCTTTCTTT. Its translation: CASSLQADEAFF. This chain joins TRBV28 and TRBJ1-1; the D gene is possibly TRBD1 (5 bases). With 6 bases removed from V and 8 bases from J, the gap between germline ends came to 13 bases. The germline V gene encodes CDR1 MDHEN and CDR2 SYDVKM. The CDR3 runs to 12 residues.

The V call is TRBV7-2, the J call TRBJ2-7, with 7 bases fitting TRBD2. The CDR3 is 15 residues long. Trimming at V came to 5 bases and at J to 2 bases, leaving 9 bases not matched to a gene. Germline-derived CDR1 and CDR2 are SGHTA and FQGNSA. The CDR3 sequence is CASSLGGSTAYEQYF. The CDR3 nucleotides read TGTGCCAGCAGCCTAGGCGGGAGTACGGCCTACGAGCAGTACTTC.

This clone has only a few counts. V usage is TRBV13 and J usage is TRBJ2-5; D is unresolved. V lost 5 bases, J lost 6 bases, and 10 bases lay in between. Germline V lookup: CDR1 PRHDT, CDR2 FYEKMQ (reference sequence). The CDR3 consists of 12 residues. In DNA form, the CDR3 reads TGTGCCAGCAGCCTCGCCGGAAAGACCCAGTACTTC. The encoded protein is CASSLAGKTQYF.

This clone was seen a single time. This chain uses TRBV28 with TRBJ1-1; D is perhaps TRBD1 (6 bases). CDR3 length: 12 residues. V lost 6 bases and J 5 bases, leaving 10 bases between the germline ends. Germline lookup yields CDR1 MDHEN and CDR2 SYDVKM. The CDR3 DNA is TGTGCCAGCAGCCAACAGGGAACTGAAGCTTTCTTT. Protein: CASSQQGTEAFF.

The V call is TRBV18, the J call TRBJ2-1; 7 nucleotides line up with TRBD1. The CDR3 is 14 amino acids. Germline CDR1 reads KGHSH; CDR2 reads LQKENI. Unmatched junction bases numbered 4, after V lost 4 bases and J lost 4 bases. Here the CDR3 DNA reads TGTGCCAGCTCACGGGACAGAGAATACAATGAGCAGTTCTTC. It yields the protein CASSRDREYNEQFF.

This clone came up a few times. J is TRBJ2-3 and V is TRBV2; 10 nucleotides agree with TRBD2. Germline CDR1 reads SNHLY; CDR2 reads FYNNEI. The trim removed 5 bases at V and 8 bases at J, leaving 10 bases unmatched. The CDR3 consists of 15 residues. CDR3 sequence: CASSPRTSGLFTQYF. The DNA for the CDR3 is TGTGCCAGCAGTCCTCGGACTAGCGGTTTGTTTACGCAGTATTTT.

The gene calls are TRBV6-1 and TRBJ1-5; D perhaps matches TRBD1 (6 bases). Trimming took 0 bases from V and 4 from J, leaving 13 bases between them. The CDR3 spans 16 residues. Germline V gene sequence: CDR1 MNHNS, CDR2 SASEGT. The CDR3 DNA sequence: TGTGCCAGCAGTGAAGCAATAGGACAGAGAAATCAGCCCCAGCATTTT. The encoded protein is CASSEAIGQRNQPQHF.

The chain carries TRBV5-1 and TRBJ2-4, with D possibly being TRBD1 or TRBD2 (5 bases each). The germline gives CDR1 SGHRS, CDR2 YFSETQ. This CDR3 region has 14 residues. The ends were cut back, 4 bases at V and 1 base at J, with 9 bases in the middle. DNA for the CDR3: TGCGCCAGCAGCCAGGGAGATGCCAAAAACATTCAGTACTTC. Protein product: CASSQGDAKNIQYF.

The gene calls are TRBV6-1 and TRBJ2-1; 7 positions match TRBD1. The CDR3 spans 14 residues. V lost 8 bases, J lost 6 bases, and 10 bases stayed unmatched. Germline V gives CDR1 MNHNS, CDR2 SASEGT. CDR3 bases: TGTGCCAGCGACCGGGACAGTCGTTCCAATGAGCAGTTCTTC. It codes for CASDRDSRSNEQFF.

The chain's CDR3 is CASSSTVYEQYF. CDR3 in DNA: TGTGCCAGCAGCTCCACCGTGTACGAGCAGTACTTC. The rearrangement joins TRBV6-5 to TRBJ2-7; D remains ambiguous. V shed 6 bases and J shed 4 bases, with 10 bases lying between them. From germline, CDR1 is MNHEY and CDR2 SVGAGI. The CDR3 totals 12 residues.

The chain couples TRBV28 to TRBJ2-7; TRBD2 matches at 7 bases. The CDR3 has 13 amino acids. Per germline, CDR1 MDHEN and CDR2 SYDVKM. Trimming at V came to 6 bases and at J to 5 bases, leaving 7 bases not matched to a gene. CDR3 region: CASRNSGRDEQYF. In DNA, the CDR3 is TGTGCCAGCAGGAATAGCGGGCGGGACGAGCAGTACTTC.

CDR3 region: CASSILTGPAPSSGNTIYF. CDR3 nucleotide sequence: TGCGCCAGCAGCATCCTAACAGGGCCCGCTCCCAGCTCTGGAAACACCATATATTTT. This chain joins TRBV5-1 and TRBJ1-3; possibly TRBD1 for D (6 bases). CDR1 SGHRS and CDR2 YFSETQ come from the germline V gene. Trimming shortened V by 4 bases and J by 0 bases, and 23 bases separated the two germline ends. The CDR3 is made up of 19 amino acids.

CDR3 nucleotide sequence: TGTGCCAGCCTAGAGAATAGCAATCAGCCCCAGCATTTT. The encoded protein is CASLENSNQPQHF. The rearrangement uses TRBV18 and TRBJ1-5; no firm D call. The germline gives CDR1 KGHSH, CDR2 LQKENI. V lost 8 bases, J lost 0 bases, and 8 bases lay in between. The CDR3 contains 13 residues.

This rearrangement joins TRBV5-8 to TRBJ1-5; D remains unclear. Deletions cut 5 bases from V and 4 bases from J, with 16 bases between. Germline V lookup: CDR1 SGHTS, CDR2 YDEGEE. This CDR3 region has 15 residues. CDR3 sequence: CASRLVSGGNQPQHF. CDR3 coding DNA: TGTGCCAGCAGACTCGTAAGTGGTGGGAATCAGCCCCAGCATTTT.

This clone was recorded a few times. This chain uses TRBV28 with TRBJ1-2; 9 bases fit TRBD1. The V gene's germline CDR1 is MDHEN and CDR2 SYDVKM. V dropped 8 bases and J dropped 2; count of bases not matched to a gene: 6. The CDR3 extends over 14 amino acids. CDR3 region: CASHYGQGNYGYTF. In nucleotides, the CDR3 is TGTGCCAGCCATTACGGACAGGGGAACTATGGCTACACCTTC.

Regarding this clone: Other nucleotide sequences in the sample specify the same CDR3. The rearrangement uses TRBV28 and TRBJ2-2; weak D call: TRBD1 (6 bases). Germline lookup yields CDR1 MDHEN and CDR2 SYDVKM. V was clipped by 8 bases and J by 1 base, with 11 bases between them. The CDR3 consists of 14 residues. CDR3 protein: CASSPGQNTGELFF. In DNA, the CDR3 is TGTGCCAGCTCTCCGGGACAGAACACCGGGGAGCTGTTTTTT.

This CDR3 is CASSLLGLASNEQFF. For the CDR3, the DNA is TGTGCCAGCAGTTTACTGGGACTAGCCTCCAATGAGCAGTTCTTC. The chain uses TRBV28 and TRBJ2-1; 9 bases match TRBD2. Germline CDR1 reads MDHEN; CDR2 reads SYDVKM. This CDR3 has 15 residues. Losses at the gene ends were 2 bases for V and 6 bases for J; bases not matched to a gene: 5.